These 28 T cell receptor beta chains came from one sample sequenced in a study of T cells in Graves' hyperthyroidism and ophthalmopathy. Amplified regions were TCR beta CDR3 sequences from RNA transcripts. Carried out on the TCR CDR3, a first-round RT-PCR used the HTBI primer set. TCRdb reanalysed the multiplex PCR reads using MiXCR and keeps one entry per CDR3 protein. The sample carries 650,000 to 700,000 distinct CDR3 sequences, roughly a sixth recorded once. The source material was blood. These TCRs come from a man aged 45-65 years with Graves' hyperthyroidism.

This clonotype was detected many times. The rearrangement joins TRBV30 to TRBJ2-1, with TRBD1 as a possible D gene (5 bases). Germline values: CDR1 GTSNPN, CDR2 SVGIG (reference sequence). The CDR3 length is 14 residues. V gave up 0 bases and J gave up 5 bases, with 11 bases separating them. CDR3 in DNA: TGTGCCTGGAGTGTAGGGGTAGTAAACAATGAGCAGTTCTTC. Residues: CAWSVGVVNNEQFF.

The chain has TRBV5-1 and TRBJ2-7; no definite D call. Per germline, CDR1 SGHRS and CDR2 YFSETQ. Trimming pared 3 bases from V and 2 bases from J, leaving 18 bases between. This CDR3 is 16 amino acids long. CDR3 coding DNA: TGCGCCAGCAGCTACCATTCCGAACGGCCAACCTACGAGCAGTACTTC. It codes for CASSYHSERPTYEQYF.

This clonotype was detected many times. This chain uses TRBV24-1 with TRBJ2-7, with TRBD1 as a possible D gene (6 bases). The CDR3 covers 13 residues. Germline V CDR1 and CDR2: KGHDR, SFDVKD. V lost 6 bases and J lost 5, with 13 bases in between. This CDR3 is CATSTGFRDEQYF. The CDR3, as DNA: TGTGCCACCAGTACAGGGTTTCGTGACGAGCAGTACTTC.

CDR3 sequence (DNA): TGTGCCAGCAATGAAAGGGACCGCGATTCGGCTGAAGCTTTCTTT. Its translation is CASNERDRDSAEAFF. The rearrangement links TRBV6-9 to TRBJ1-1; D might be TRBD1 (5 bases). V was cut by 7 bases and J by 6 bases, with 21 bases left in between. The CDR3 is 15 amino acids. The germline CDR1 and CDR2 sequences are MNHGY and SVAAGI.

This chain joins TRBV4-1 and TRBJ2-2, with 8 bases aligning to TRBD2. Germline V lookup: CDR1 MGHRA, CDR2 YSYEKL. The CDR3 has 17 residues. The V and J ends lost 5 bases and 6 bases, in that order; junction bases with no gene match: 14. CDR3 region: CASSGRTSWRASGELFF. The DNA for the CDR3 is TGCGCCAGCAGCGGTCGGACTAGCTGGAGGGCCTCCGGGGAGCTGTTTTTT.

In this sample, this clonotype turned up many times. The chain couples TRBV2 to TRBJ2-3; tentatively, D is TRBD1 (5 bases). V was pared by 11 bases and J by 0 bases, with 15 bases between. Germline values: CDR1 SNHLY, CDR2 FYNNEI. The CDR3 loop spans 14 amino acids. CDR3 sequence: CALRLGASTDTQYF. In DNA form, the CDR3 reads TGTGCCCTCCGGCTTGGGGCTAGCACAGATACGCAGTATTTT.

This clonotype was observed at least ten times. The gene calls are TRBV27 and TRBJ2-7; D is undetermined. CDR1 and CDR2 (germline): MNHEY, SMNVEV (reference sequence). The V gene lost 3 bases and the J gene lost 4 bases, with 10 bases spanning the gap. CDR3 length: 13 residues. This CDR3 reads CASSLRAEYEQYF. For the CDR3, the DNA is TGTGCCAGCAGTTTGAGAGCTGAGTACGAGCAGTACTTC.

This clonotype occurred a few times. The genes are TRBV20-1 and TRBJ2-1, with 9 bases matching TRBD2. This CDR3 has 15 amino acids. CDR1 DFQATT and CDR2 SNEGSKA come from the germline V gene (reference sequence). V lost 6 bases and J lost 6; bases outside the gene matches: 12. In nucleotides, the CDR3 is TGCAGTGCCCCAACGGGACTAGCTGAGATCAATGAGCAGTTCTTC. It codes for CSAPTGLAEINEQFF.

V usage is TRBV6-2 or TRBV6-3 and J usage is TRBJ2-7; D possibly corresponds to TRBD1 (5 bases). CDR1 and CDR2 from the germline V gene are MNHEY and SVGEGT. The ends were cut back, 6 bases at V and 2 bases at J, with 14 bases in the middle. CDR3 length: 14 amino acids. The chain's CDR3 is CASREKTGAYEQYF. CDR3 DNA: TGTGCCAGCAGAGAGAAAACAGGCGCCTACGAGCAGTACTTC.

This clonotype was picked up many times. The CDR3 sequence: CASTQSGAFSYNEQFF. The CDR3 coding sequence is TGTGCCAGCACTCAGAGCGGGGCCTTCTCCTACAATGAGCAGTTCTTC. The rearrangement uses TRBV27 and TRBJ2-1; 7 bases map to TRBD2. CDR1 MNHEY and CDR2 SMNVEV come from the germline V gene (reference sequence). The CDR3 length is 16 residues. After removal of 7 bases from V and 0 bases from J, the junction contained 9 bases not matched to a gene.

This clonotype was found many times. V and J are TRBV20-1 and TRBJ1-1; 11 positions match TRBD1. The germline V gene encodes CDR1 DFQATT and CDR2 SNEGSKA (reference sequence). The CDR3 is 15 amino acids. V gave up 5 bases and J gave up 1 base; unmatched junction bases: 6. CDR3 amino acids: CSAPGQGGRNTEAFF. In nucleotides, the CDR3 is TGCAGTGCTCCGGGACAGGGGGGTAGGAACACTGAAGCTTTCTTT.

The chain links TRBV9 to TRBJ2-7; D is unclear. This CDR3 is 13 amino acids long. Deletions cut 4 bases from V and 6 bases from J, with 14 bases between. Germline CDR1 reads SGDLS; CDR2 reads YYNGEE. The CDR3 is CASSRQAQSEQYF. The CDR3 coding sequence is TGTGCCAGCAGCCGCCAAGCCCAATCCGAGCAGTACTTC.

This clonotype has more than one count but fewer than ten. This may be a read error: a much more frequent sequence differs by one nucleotide. The V gene is TRBV2, the J gene TRBJ2-1; 8 positions agree with TRBD2. The CDR3 has 14 residues. CDR1 is SNHLY, CDR2 FYNNEI, per germline. Trimming removed 5 bases from V and 12 bases from J; junction bases left unmatched: 12. The CDR3 is CASSFIGLAGVQFF. The CDR3, as DNA: TGTGCCAGCAGTTTTATCGGACTAGCTGGTGTGCAGTTCTTC.

DNA of the CDR3: TGTGCCAGCAGTTTCTCCCCACCATCGTGGGAGCACACCTACGAGCAGTACTTC. The encoded protein is CASSFSPPSWEHTYEQYF. This chain joins TRBV28 and TRBJ2-7; possible D gene TRBD2, 5 bases. CDR3 length: 18 residues. The germline gives CDR1 MDHEN, CDR2 SYDVKM. V was cut by 3 bases and J by 2 bases, with 23 bases left in between.

This rearrangement joins TRBV19 to TRBJ2-1; the match to TRBD2 covers 9 bases. V shed 5 bases and J 0 bases; nucleotides not matched to a gene: 5. CDR3 length: 16 residues. The germline CDR1 and CDR2 sequences are LNHDA and SQIVND (reference sequence). CDR3 sequence reads: CASSPLAGVSYNEQFF. In DNA, the CDR3 is TGTGCCAGTAGTCCATTAGCGGGAGTCTCCTACAATGAGCAGTTCTTC.

Comment on this clonotype: A much larger clone is a single base away; this may be a read error. V gene TRBV11-2 combines with J gene TRBJ2-7; D call uncertain. Germline-derived CDR1 and CDR2 are SGHAT and FQNNGV. CDR3 length equals 13 residues. With 1 base removed from V and 7 bases from J, the gap between germline ends came to 11 bases. CDR3 loop: CASSLATFREQYF. In DNA, the CDR3 is TGTGCCAGCAGCTTAGCGACCTTTCGGGAGCAGTACTTC.

This sequence joins TRBV11-2 and TRBJ2-1; TRBD1 matches 9 bases. The V gene end was trimmed by 1 base and the J gene end by 2 bases; junction bases not matched to a gene: 3. Germline loops: CDR1 SGHAT, CDR2 FQNNGV. CDR3 length: 16 amino acids. This chain's CDR3 is CASSLVGQGPYNEQFF. The CDR3 nucleotides are TGTGCCAGCAGCTTAGTGGGACAGGGACCCTACAATGAGCAGTTCTTC.

This clonotype was observed at least ten times. The rearrangement links TRBV11-2 to TRBJ2-5, with D possibly TRBD1 on 5 matching bases. Germline V lookup: CDR1 SGHAT, CDR2 FQNNGV. The CDR3 is 15 amino acids. Between the trimmed V and J ends, which lost 0 bases and 2 bases, there was a span of 10 bases. The CDR3 coding sequence is TGTGCCAGCAGCTTAGAAGGGGCCAGACAAGAGACCCAGTACTTC. This translates into CASSLEGARQETQYF.

This clonotype has ten or more counts. The rearrangement links TRBV11-2 to TRBJ1-6; TRBD1 is a possible D gene (6 bases). The CDR3 covers 16 residues. CDR1 and CDR2 from the germline V gene are SGHAT and FQNNGV. Trimming removed 0 bases at V and 10 bases at J, with 16 bases between. CDR3 nucleotides: TGTGCCAGCAGCTTAGAACCAGGGACAAATTGGTCACCCCTCCACTTT. This codes for CASSLEPGTNWSPLHF.

This clonotype was counted ten times or more. This sequence joins TRBV6-5 and TRBJ1-6; possible D gene TRBD1, 5 bases. Germline values: CDR1 MNHEY, CDR2 SVGAGI. The CDR3 runs 18 residues. The V end lost 0 bases, the J end lost 4 bases, and 16 bases lay between the germline ends. This CDR3 is CASSYSRDSNLYNSPLHF. The CDR3 DNA reads as TGTGCCAGCAGTTACTCGCGCGACAGCAACCTTTATAATTCACCCCTCCACTTT.

This clonotype occurred many times. The chain links TRBV4-1 to TRBJ1-5; TRBD1 aligns across 7 bases. Germline V gene lookup returns CDR1 MGHRA and CDR2 YSYEKL. The CDR3 covers 15 residues. The ends lost 0 bases at V and 7 bases at J; junction bases unmatched: 6. CDR3 DNA: TGCGCCAGCAGCCAAGATTACAGGGGAGACCAGCCCCAGCATTTT. This gives the protein CASSQDYRGDQPQHF.

The chain couples TRBV7-2 to TRBJ1-6; D gene uncertain. The germline V gene has CDR1 SGHTA and CDR2 FQGNSA. CDR3 length: 16 residues. The ends were cut back, 5 bases at V and 7 bases at J, with 18 bases in the middle. The CDR3 DNA reads TGTGCCAGCAGCCCTCCTCGCCCGGGCCCCAATTCACCCCTCCACTTT. Its translation is CASSPPRPGPNSPLHF.

This clonotype was counted many times. The gene calls are TRBV20-1 and TRBJ1-5; TRBD1 is a possible D gene (5 bases). The V end was cut by 0 bases, the J end by 1 base, with 16 bases between. CDR3 length: 17 amino acids. In germline, CDR1 is DFQATT, CDR2 SNEGSKA (reference sequence). The DNA of the CDR3 is TGCAGTGCTAGAGATCAAGGGCAGGGACCGAGCAATCAGCCCCAGCATTTT. The encoded protein is CSARDQGQGPSNQPQHF.

This clonotype has a count of ten or more. This CDR3 is CSARDQGLVISQETQYF. CDR3 bases: TGCAGTGCTAGAGATCAGGGACTAGTTATATCCCAAGAGACCCAGTACTTC. V usage is TRBV20-1 and J usage is TRBJ2-5; TRBD2 matches 8 bases. The CDR3 covers 17 residues. Trimming took 0 bases from V and 1 from J; bases not matched to a gene: 10. The germline gives CDR1 DFQATT, CDR2 SNEGSKA (reference sequence).

This clonotype was seen a handful of times. The rearrangement links TRBV20-1 to TRBJ2-3; no definite D call. From germline, CDR1 is DFQATT and CDR2 SNEGSKA (reference sequence). V lost 0 bases and J 6 bases, leaving 19 bases between the germline ends. The CDR3 contains 16 residues. CDR3 sequence (DNA): TGCAGTGCTAGAGATCGAGAAGCTCCCCGCGATGATACGCAGTATTTT. It translates to CSARDREAPRDDTQYF.

This clonotype was recorded a few times. CDR3 coding DNA: TGTGCCATCAGCGGAAACAGGGGGCAGGCCGAGCAGTACTTC. Translating it yields CAISGNRGQAEQYF. The chain joins TRBV10-3 to TRBJ2-7, with 9 bases fitting TRBD1. Per germline, CDR1 ENHRY and CDR2 SYGVKD. CDR3 length equals 14 residues. The ends lost 6 bases at V and 6 bases at J; junction bases unmatched: 9.

The genes are TRBV4-2 and TRBJ1-3; 7 positions match TRBD1. V gave up 6 bases and J gave up 5 bases; unmatched junction bases: 13. The CDR3 sequence is 16 residues long. Per germline, CDR1 LGHNA and CDR2 YNFKEQ. The CDR3 protein is CASSRNQGESRNTIYF. The CDR3 nucleotides are TGTGCCAGCAGTCGGAACCAGGGGGAGTCAAGAAACACCATATATTTT.

Many counts were recorded for this clonotype. CDR3 in DNA: TGTGCCAGCAGTTCCGGCGACACTCGAGGATTCTATGGCTACACCTTC. Translating it yields CASSSGDTRGFYGYTF. The chain carries TRBV28 and TRBJ1-2; D call uncertain. This CDR3 comprises 16 residues. Germline V CDR1 and CDR2: MDHEN, SYDVKM. Trimming removed 4 bases from V and 4 bases from J, with 19 bases in between.